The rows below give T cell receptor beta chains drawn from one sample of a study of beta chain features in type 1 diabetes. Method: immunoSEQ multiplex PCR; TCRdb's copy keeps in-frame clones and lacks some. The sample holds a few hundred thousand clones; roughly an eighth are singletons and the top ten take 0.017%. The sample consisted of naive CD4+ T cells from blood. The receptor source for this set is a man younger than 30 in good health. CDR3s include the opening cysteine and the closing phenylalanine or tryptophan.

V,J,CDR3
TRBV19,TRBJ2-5,CASSTKRDRGETQYF
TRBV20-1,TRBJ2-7,CSATQGREQYF
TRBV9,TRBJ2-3,CASSSHPGDTQYF
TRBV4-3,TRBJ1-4,CASSQGLGTGGKKLFF
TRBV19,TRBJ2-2,CASPITGELFF
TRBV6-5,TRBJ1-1,CASWRNTEAFF
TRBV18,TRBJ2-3,CASSPGPGGTDTQYF
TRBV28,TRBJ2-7,CASSSPDRGVHEQYF
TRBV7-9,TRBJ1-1,CASSFQGVSEAFF
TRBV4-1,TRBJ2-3,CASSLETGAGTDTQYF
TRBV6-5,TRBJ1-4,CASSSDPGLGREKLFF
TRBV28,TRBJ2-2,CASSEGQGAGELFF
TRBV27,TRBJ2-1,CASRRREGSNEQFF
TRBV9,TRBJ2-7,CASSVSRGSYEQYF
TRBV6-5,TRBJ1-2,CASSDRTGPNYGYTF
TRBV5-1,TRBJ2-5,CASSEGQYQETQYF
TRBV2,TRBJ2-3,CASTRDSSTDTQYF
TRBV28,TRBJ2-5,CASSLARGHQETQYF
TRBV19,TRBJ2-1,CAAQGYHNEQFF
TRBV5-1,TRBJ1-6,CASSLSRDRTNSPLHF
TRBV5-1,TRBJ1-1,CASRIGTGNAFF
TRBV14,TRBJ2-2,CASSRYSAGELFF
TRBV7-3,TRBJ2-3,CASSSHPGLAATDTQYF
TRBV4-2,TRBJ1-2,CASSQDPVTGYVYTF
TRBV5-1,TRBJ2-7,CASSLGTSGGNSYEQYF
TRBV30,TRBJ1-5,CAWMTGGSNQPQHF
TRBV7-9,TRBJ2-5,CASSPTSGVQETQYF
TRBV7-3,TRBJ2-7,CASSLYMNSGQYF
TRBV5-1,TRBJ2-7,CASSLDSGQIYEQYF
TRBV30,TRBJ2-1,CAWDPGGLYNEQFF
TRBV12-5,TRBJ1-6,CASGNNNSPLHF
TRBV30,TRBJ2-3,CAWSGAQGRTDTQYF
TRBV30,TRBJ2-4,CAWSVLAGGENIQYF
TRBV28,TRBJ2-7,CASSFADRAQLDYEQYF
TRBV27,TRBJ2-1,CASSFAGGSYEQFF
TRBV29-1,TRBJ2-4,CSVQGIAKNIQYF
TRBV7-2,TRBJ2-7,CASRERVSSYEQYF
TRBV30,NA,CAWSEGMRTSYEQYF
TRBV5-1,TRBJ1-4,CASSLDTPGEKLFF
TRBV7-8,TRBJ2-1,CASSLGGTGPYNEQFF
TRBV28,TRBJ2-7,CASSQAGGVMTEQYF
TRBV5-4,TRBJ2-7,CASSLAGGRAYEQYF
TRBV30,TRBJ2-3,CAWSLAGGRTRTDTQYF
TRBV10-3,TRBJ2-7,CAISESTALGIYEQYF
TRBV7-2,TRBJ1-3,CATQTASGNTIYF
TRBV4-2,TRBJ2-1,CASSLAQGTYNEQFF